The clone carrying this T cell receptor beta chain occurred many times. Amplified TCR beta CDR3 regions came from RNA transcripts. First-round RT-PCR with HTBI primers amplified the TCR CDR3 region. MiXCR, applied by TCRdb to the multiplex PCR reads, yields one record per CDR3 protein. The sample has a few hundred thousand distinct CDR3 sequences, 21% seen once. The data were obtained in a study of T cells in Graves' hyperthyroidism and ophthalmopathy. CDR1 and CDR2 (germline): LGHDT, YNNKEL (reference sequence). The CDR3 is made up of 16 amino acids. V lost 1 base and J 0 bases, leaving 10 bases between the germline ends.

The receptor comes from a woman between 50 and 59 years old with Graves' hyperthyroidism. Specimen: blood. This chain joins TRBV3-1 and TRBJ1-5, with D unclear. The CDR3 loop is CASSQGQLISNQPQHF. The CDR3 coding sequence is TGTGCCAGCAGCCAAGGGCAGTTGATTAGCAATCAGCCCCAGCATTTT.